These T cell receptor beta chains were read from a single sample in a study of T cell changes during pregnancy in multiple sclerosis. Profiled with immunoSEQ multiplex PCR; TCRdb holds only in-frame clones, not every one. This table holds some 79,000 clones, 75% to 95% found once. The material sequenced was CD4+ T cells from peripheral blood mononuclear cells, taken in the second trimester of pregnancy. The receptors were sampled from a female donor with multiple sclerosis, enrolled in a pregnancy study. The conserved cysteine and the conserved F or W are not part of the CDR3 here. Clone size is not always given. Where it is, it says once, few, many or a class for expanded clones.

J,size,V,length,CDR3
TRBJ1-6,-,TRBV10-3,13,AISGTGTGGSPLH
TRBJ1-5,-,TRBV19,12,ASSMQANSQPQH
TRBJ1-2,-,TRBV7-2,14,ASSLNFARLGYGYT
TRBJ2-7,once,TRBV7-2,13,ASSLGQGPIYEQY
TRBJ2-5,-,TRBV6-6,12,ASSYGGVKETQY
TRBJ1-2,-,TRBV18,13,ASSHTRNQGYGYT
TRBJ2-2,-,TRBV2,14,ASSESLQGAGGELF
TRBJ2-3,-,TRBV2,11,ASRGQGVDTQY
TRBJ2-7,-,TRBV6-1,9,ASSDRGLVY
TRBJ1-5,-,TRBV7-9,12,ASSSNTGEQPQH
TRBJ2-7,once,TRBV11-3,12,ASSLGGTAYEQY
TRBJ2-3,once,TRBV28,12,ASRTSDLTDTQY
TRBJ2-7,-,TRBV7-6,11,ASSPDNLGEQY
TRBJ2-2,-,TRBV5-6,10,ASHFPTGELF
TRBJ2-1,-,TRBV27,15,ASSFSRNRESYNEQF
TRBJ2-7,-,TRBV27,12,ASSAPGTSGEQY
TRBJ1-5,-,TRBV19,11,ASGGHINQPQH
TRBJ1-1,few,TRBV18,13,ASSPPRGTNTEAF
TRBJ1-5,-,TRBV7-2,15,ASSLRTGRFSNQPQH
TRBJ2-5,-,TRBV5-8,13,ASSTIQGFQETQY
TRBJ1-4,-,TRBV7-2,14,ASSRGPGTGEEKLF
TRBJ1-2,-,TRBV29-1,12,SVGGRDRFGGYT
TRBJ2-6,-,TRBV19,13,ASRGQGSGANVLT
TRBJ2-5,-,TRBV5-4,13,ASSPLPSDQETQY
TRBJ2-1,-,TRBV30,13,AWSRGSGAYNEQF
TRBJ1-3,-,TRBV2,11,ASRATAGNTIY
TRBJ1-1,-,TRBV9,12,ASSRGQRNTEAF
TRBJ2-1,-,TRBV4-1,15,ASSQRLWAPPKDEQF
TRBJ2-4,-,TRBV28,14,ASTSLRKLGENIQY
TRBJ2-2,-,TRBV7-9,15,ASSPLGASGNTGELF
TRBJ1-1,-,TRBV4-2,12,ASSLDGSYTEAF
TRBJ1-2,-,TRBV7-9,12,ASSLASGNYGYT
TRBJ2-5,-,TRBV5-1,17,ASSLGRGSSGIRGETQY
TRBJ2-7,-,TRBV11-2,13,ASSLDSGTPRGQY
TRBJ1-4,-,TRBV12-5,14,ASGLGTGTGARKLF
TRBJ2-5,-,TRBV6-6,12,ASSYRASGETQY
TRBJ1-5,-,TRBV6-6,14,ASSRGTPNSNQPQH
TRBJ2-2,-,TRBV28,12,ASSSAGGTGELF
TRBJ2-1,-,TRBV6-1,14,ASSEGTSGRWNEQF
TRBJ2-7,-,TRBV9,17,ASSVGPGNSGTFSYEQY